Presented here are 5 T cell receptor beta chains from one specimen sequenced in a study of T cell responses to AZD1222 COVID-19 vaccine. Repertoires were generated with immunoSEQ multiplex PCR, while TCRdb's copy carries only in-frame clones and drops some. The sample contains approximately 110,000 clones, roughly 84% of which appear only once. Sequencing used peripheral blood, obtained on day 0 of AZD1222 vaccination. These receptors all stem from an adult in good health.

The sample holds a few counts of this clone. DNA of the CDR3: TGTGCCAGCAGTCTCAGACTAGCGGGGGAGCAGTACTTC. It is translated as CASSLRLAGEQYF. The rearrangement links TRBV12-3 or TRBV12-4 to TRBJ2-7; 11 positions match TRBD2. With 5 bases clipped from V and 7 bases from J, the junction kept 4 bases outside the gene matches. CDR3 length equals 13 residues.

The chain carries TRBV4-1 and TRBJ1-6; TRBD1 matches at 8 bases. The CDR3 loop spans 15 amino acids. CDR1 and CDR2 from the germline V gene are MGHRA and YSYEKL. The junction had 7 bases not matched to a gene; V was cut back by 4 bases and J by 8 bases. CDR3 in amino acids: CASSPAGGADSPLHF. The CDR3 DNA is TGCGCCAGCAGCCCGGCAGGGGGCGCGGATTCACCCCTCCACTTT.

The chain carries TRBV9 and TRBJ1-3; D remains unclear. The CDR3 runs 13 residues. V dropped 5 bases and J dropped 0 bases, with 6 bases sitting between them. Germline V gene lookup returns CDR1 SGDLS and CDR2 YYNGEE. The CDR3 sequence: CASSANSGNTIYF. In DNA, the CDR3 is TGTGCCAGCAGTGCGAACTCTGGAAACACCATATATTTT.

The chain couples TRBV5-8 to TRBJ1-5; no clear D. The CDR3 length is 15 residues. Trimming took 6 bases from V and 0 from J, leaving 13 bases between them. Germline V CDR1 and CDR2: SGHTS, YDEGEE. The CDR3 protein is CASTKGKISNQPQHF. The CDR3 DNA follows: TGTGCCAGCACCAAGGGAAAGATTAGCAATCAGCCCCAGCATTTT.

The chain couples TRBV7-9 to TRBJ2-4; D call uncertain. Germline V gene lookup returns CDR1 SEHNR and CDR2 FQNEAQ (reference sequence). The CDR3 is made up of 13 amino acids. V lost 8 bases and J 10 bases, leaving 18 bases between the germline ends. The CDR3 coding sequence is TGTGCCAGCTCCCTCTACAGTGGGGTAATTCAGTACTTC. Amino acids: CASSLYSGVIQYF. The whole variable domain, remainder taken from reference TRBV7-9 and TRBJ2-4, is DTGVSQNPRHKITKRGQNVTFRCDPISEHNRLYWYRQTLGQGPEFLTYFQNEAQLEKSRLLSDRFSAERPKGSFSTLEIQRTEQGDSAMYLCASSLYSGVIQYFGAGTRLSVL.